This T cell receptor (beta chain) originates from a study of blood T cell repertoires in COVID-19 (dated by TCRdb to about 2020). For context, the study as a whole: Samples from collaborators originated in the United States, Italy and Spain and spanned both the acute and convalescent phases of COVID-19. The repertoires were made available in a free public database intended to serve as a resource for research on the immune response to SARS-CoV-2. Sample metadata almost always included a de-identified subject ID, COVID-19 status, age in years and sex. The material from the prospective study consisted of cDNA or gDNA derived from T cells, B-cell-depleted T cells, or PBMCs. Where available, HLA class I and class II types were obtained from metadata supplied by the sample provider rather than from assay-based typing. The dataset comprised deeply sampled blood TCRbeta repertoires from subjects exposed to, actively infected with, or recovered from COVID-19. Samples were obtained from the ongoing ImmuneRACE study (first 160 participants) and from over a thousand subjects provided by 6 global collaborators. Overall study outcomes, separate from this receptor: How much clinical and demographic metadata was included differed by source and by participant, and the metadata was provided uncurated.

Turning to this clone: There is no known antigen for this receptor. No much larger clone exists at a distance of one base, and base qualities are not known.

Collaborating institutions collected whole blood in K2EDTA tubes following their own protocols. For TCRbeta analysis, collaborators shipped samples as frozen whole blood, isolated PBMCs, or DNA extracted from either of those sample types. The CDR3 goes from the cysteine to the phenylalanine over 20 residues. The CDR3 DNA has 60 bases and is translated from base 1. Per the germline V gene, SGHTA is the CDR1 and FQGTGA is the CDR2. The junction shows trimming of 5 bases on V and 0 bases on J, and the gene matches do not reach 14 bases of it. The immunoSEQ Assay, a bias-controlled multiplex PCR, was used to amplify TCRbeta CDR3 regions from genomic DNA. In the original analysis: Nucleated cell counts per sample were estimated from amplification of reference gene primers within the assay. To quantify the absolute abundance of each unique TCRbeta CDR3 rearrangement, sequence reads were collapsed and filtered. For each sample, productive Simpson clonality was calculated as the square root of Simpson's diversity index over productive rearrangements. This immuneACCESS table, as held by TCRdb, lists in-frame sequences with V and J called but not all clones. Of the missing ones, under half trace to an unresolved V gene in checked studies; the others have no known cause. V and J calls and clone size are as listed in that table; D and trimming were resolved from the DNA. The sample includes 200,000 to 250,000 clones, with around 87% observed a single time. The ten most abundant clones make up around 3.1% of the sample.

The sequenced sample consisted of peripheral blood. Recombination joined TRBV7-3 with TRBJ2-6; 9 central nucleotides agree with TRBD1. The receptor's source is a man in his sixties with acute or convalescent COVID-19. The DNA sequence is TGTGCCAGCAGCAAACCCTCCGGGACAGGGTCGTACTCTGGGGCCAACGTCCTGACTTTC. This gives the protein CASSKPSGTGSYSGANVLTF. Supplemented by the reference TRBV7-3 and TRBJ2-6 proteins around the CDR3, the complete variable domain is GAGVSQTPSNKVTEKGKYVELRCDPISGHTALYWYRQSLGQGPEFLIYFQGTGAADDSGLPNDRFFAVRPEGSVSTLKIQRTERGDSAVYLCASSKPSGTGSYSGANVLTFGAGSRLTVL.